A single sample is the source of the 3 T cell receptor beta chains below, sequenced in a study of cytomegalovirus exposure and HLA in healthy donors. PCR used 60 Vbeta primers and 13 Jbeta primers. The data were produced by immunoSEQ multiplex PCR, yet TCRdb's version contains in-frame clones alone and is incomplete. Seen here are 180,000 or so clones, roughly 10% observed once, and the top ten hold approximately 1.4%. The specimen sequenced was PBMCs. These receptors originate from a woman aged 25-40 years in good health and CMV-seropositive.

The V and J genes are TRBV5-1 and TRBJ2-5, with TRBD2 identical over 12 bases. In germline, CDR1 is SGHRS, CDR2 YFSETQ. The CDR3 has 14 amino acids. V was pared by 2 bases and J by 5 bases, with 1 base of the junction left unmatched. The CDR3 nucleotides read TGCGCCAGCAGCTTTGGACTAGCGGGGGAGACCCAGTACTTC. It codes for CASSFGLAGETQYF.

The CDR3 region is CASSTVGRNGELFF. CDR3 bases: TGCGCCAGCAGCACCGTGGGGCGGAACGGGGAGCTGTTTTTT. This chain links TRBV4-1 with TRBJ2-2; tentative D call: TRBD1 (5 bases). This CDR3 is built from 14 residues. Germline CDR1 and CDR2: MGHRA and YSYEKL. V was pared by 5 bases and J by 7 bases, with 14 bases between.

This clone came up a few times. This chain's CDR3 is CASSRNEQFF. The CDR3 region has the DNA TGTGCCAGCAGCCGCAATGAGCAGTTCTTC. This rearrangement joins TRBV2 to TRBJ2-1; D is ambiguous. CDR1 is SNHLY, CDR2 FYNNEI, per germline. CDR3 length: 10 amino acids. Trimming shortened V by 6 bases and J by 6 bases, and 3 bases separated the two germline ends.